The T cell receptor (beta chain) described here comes from a study of T cell changes during pregnancy in multiple sclerosis. This CDR3 is 16 amino acids long. The V end was cut by 0 bases, the J end by 6 bases, with 15 bases between. Germline assignment: CDR1 SGHTA and CDR2 FQGNSA. Repertoires were generated with immunoSEQ multiplex PCR, while TCRdb's copy carries only in-frame clones and drops some. The sample lists some 60,000 clones, approximately 89% occurring once. The sample in question was peripheral blood, obtained after pregnancy. The TCR comes from a female donor in good health, enrolled as a control in a pregnancy study. This chain connects TRBV7-2 to TRBJ2-1; maybe TRBD2 (6 bases). CDR3 nucleotide sequence: TGTGCCAGCAGCTTAGCGCTTTCCGGGGGAACCAATGAGCAGTTCTTC. It translates to CASSLALSGGTNEQFF.